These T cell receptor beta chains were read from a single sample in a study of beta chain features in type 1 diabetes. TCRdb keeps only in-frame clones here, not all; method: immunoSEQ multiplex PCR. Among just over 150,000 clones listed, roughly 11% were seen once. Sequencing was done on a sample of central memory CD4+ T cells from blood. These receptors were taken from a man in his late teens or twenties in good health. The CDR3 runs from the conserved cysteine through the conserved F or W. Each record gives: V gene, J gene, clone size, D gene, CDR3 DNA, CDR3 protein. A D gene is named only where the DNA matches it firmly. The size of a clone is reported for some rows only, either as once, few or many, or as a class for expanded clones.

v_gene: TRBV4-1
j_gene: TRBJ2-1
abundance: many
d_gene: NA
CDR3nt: TGCGCCAGCAGCCAAGATTGGGGACTCACTCCCCACAATGAGCAGTTCTTC
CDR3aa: CASSQDWGLTPHNEQFF

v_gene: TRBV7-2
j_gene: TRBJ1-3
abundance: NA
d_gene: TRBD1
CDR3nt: TGTGCCAGCAGCCGGACAGGGGGTGGAAACACCATATATTTT
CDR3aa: CASSRTGGGNTIYF

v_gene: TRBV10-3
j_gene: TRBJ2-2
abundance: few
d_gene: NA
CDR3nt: TGTGCCATCAGTGAGTTAAGGGGCACCGGGGAGCTGTTTTTT
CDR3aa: CAISELRGTGELFF

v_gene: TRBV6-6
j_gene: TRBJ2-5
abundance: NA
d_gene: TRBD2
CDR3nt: TGTGCCAGCAGTAAGGGACTAGCGGGAGGGCAAGAGACCCAGTACTTC
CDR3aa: CASSKGLAGGQETQYF

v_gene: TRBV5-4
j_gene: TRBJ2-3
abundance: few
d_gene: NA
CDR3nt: TGTGCCAGCAGCGCGGGACAAACCACAGATACGCAGTATTTT
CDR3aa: CASSAGQTTDTQYF

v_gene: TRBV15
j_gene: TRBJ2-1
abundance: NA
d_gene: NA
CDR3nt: TGTGCCACCAGCAGAGATGTTGGCTCCTACAATGAGCAGTTCTTC
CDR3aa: CATSRDVGSYNEQFF

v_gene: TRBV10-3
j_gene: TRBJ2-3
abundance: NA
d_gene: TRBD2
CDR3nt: TGTGCCACCAAAATAACTAGCGGGGGAACAGATACGCAGTATTTT
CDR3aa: CATKITSGGTDTQYF

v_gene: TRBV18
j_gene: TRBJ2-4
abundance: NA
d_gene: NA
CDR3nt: TGTGCCAGCTCCCCATTGCAGGGCCAGGAAAACATTCAGTACTTC
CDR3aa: CASSPLQGQENIQYF

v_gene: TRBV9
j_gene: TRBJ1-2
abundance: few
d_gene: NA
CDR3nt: TGTGCCAGCAGCGTAGACCCGGGACGCGGGGGTGGCTACACCTTC
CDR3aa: CASSVDPGRGGGYTF

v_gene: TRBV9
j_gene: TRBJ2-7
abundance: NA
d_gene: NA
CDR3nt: TGTGCCAGCGGACGGGACTACGAGCAGTACTTC
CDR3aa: CASGRDYEQYF

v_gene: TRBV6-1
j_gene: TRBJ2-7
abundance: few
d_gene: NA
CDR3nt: TGTGCCAGCAGGAACGCCTACGAGCAGTACTTC
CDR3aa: CASRNAYEQYF

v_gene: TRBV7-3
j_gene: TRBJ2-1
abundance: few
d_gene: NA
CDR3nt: TGTGCCAGCAGCCCTGCCACAGGGATCACCTACAATGAGCAGTTCTTC
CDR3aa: CASSPATGITYNEQFF

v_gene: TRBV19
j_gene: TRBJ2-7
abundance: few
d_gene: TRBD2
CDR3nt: TGTGCCAGTAGTATAGCGGGAGGTTCTACCTACGAGCAGTACTTC
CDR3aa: CASSIAGGSTYEQYF

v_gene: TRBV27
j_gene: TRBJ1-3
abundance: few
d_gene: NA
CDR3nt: TGTGCCAGCAGTTTCGGGGGAGGCTCTGGAAACACCATATATTTT
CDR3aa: CASSFGGGSGNTIYF

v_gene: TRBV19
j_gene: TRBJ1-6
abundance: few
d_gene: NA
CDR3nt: TGTGCCAGCTCAGGGGCATATAATTCACCCCTCCACTTT
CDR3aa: CASSGAYNSPLHF

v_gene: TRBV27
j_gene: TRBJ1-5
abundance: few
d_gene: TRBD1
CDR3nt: TGTGCCAGCAGTCTAGACAGGGGGAATCAGCCCCAGCATTTT
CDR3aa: CASSLDRGNQPQHF

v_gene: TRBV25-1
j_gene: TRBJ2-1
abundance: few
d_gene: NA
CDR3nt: TGTGCCACTTCCGTACACTCCAATGAGCAGTTCTTC
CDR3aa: CATSVHSNEQFF

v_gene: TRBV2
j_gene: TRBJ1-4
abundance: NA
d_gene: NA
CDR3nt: TGTGCCAGCAGTTCCCAGCCCAGGGGAACTAATGAAAAACTGTTTTTT
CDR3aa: CASSSQPRGTNEKLFF

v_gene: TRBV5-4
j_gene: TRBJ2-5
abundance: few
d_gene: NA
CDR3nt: TGTGCCAGCAGCCCAAGTGGAGGGCGCGAGGAGACCCAGTACTTC
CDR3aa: CASSPSGGREETQYF

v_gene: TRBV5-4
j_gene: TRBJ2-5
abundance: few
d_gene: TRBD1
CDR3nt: TGTGCCAGCAGCCCGAAGGGACAGGAAGAGACCCAGTACTTC
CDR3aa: CASSPKGQEETQYF

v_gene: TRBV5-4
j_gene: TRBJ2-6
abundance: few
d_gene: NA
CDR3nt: TGTGCCAGCAGCCAGGGTACAGGGGCCAACGTCCTGACTTTC
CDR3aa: CASSQGTGANVLTF

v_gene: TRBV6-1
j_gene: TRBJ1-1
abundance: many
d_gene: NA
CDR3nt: TGTGCCAGCAGTGCCTCGGAAAGTACTGAAGCTTTCTTT
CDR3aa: CASSASESTEAFF

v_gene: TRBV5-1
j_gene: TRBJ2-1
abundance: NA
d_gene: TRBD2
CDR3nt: TGCGCCAGCAGCTTCCGGACTAGCGGGGTGAATGAGCAGTTCTTC
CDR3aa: CASSFRTSGVNEQFF

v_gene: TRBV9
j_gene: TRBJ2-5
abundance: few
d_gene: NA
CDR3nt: TGTGCCAGCAGCCGAGGACAAGAGACCCAGTACTTC
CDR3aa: CASSRGQETQYF

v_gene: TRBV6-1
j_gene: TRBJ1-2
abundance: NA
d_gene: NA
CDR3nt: TGTGCCAGCAGTGAAGTCAGTCAGGGTGTAAGTGGCTACACCTTC
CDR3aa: CASSEVSQGVSGYTF

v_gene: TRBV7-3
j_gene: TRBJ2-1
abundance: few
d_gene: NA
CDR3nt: TGTGCCAGCAGCTTAGTGGGGGGCACCCACCTGAATGAGCAGTTCTTC
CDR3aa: CASSLVGGTHLNEQFF

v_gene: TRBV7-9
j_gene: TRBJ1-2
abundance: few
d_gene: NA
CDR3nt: TGTGCCAGCAGCTTACAGACGCAGGGATTGGGCAACTATGGCTACACCTTC
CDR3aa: CASSLQTQGLGNYGYTF

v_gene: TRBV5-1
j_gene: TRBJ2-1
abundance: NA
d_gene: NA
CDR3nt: TGCGCCAGCAGGGAGGGAGCGGACATCAATGAGCAGTTCTTC
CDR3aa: CASREGADINEQFF

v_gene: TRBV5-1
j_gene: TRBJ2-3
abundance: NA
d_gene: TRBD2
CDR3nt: TGCGCCAGCAGCTACGGGACTAGCGTCCGCACAGATACGCAGTATTTT
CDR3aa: CASSYGTSVRTDTQYF

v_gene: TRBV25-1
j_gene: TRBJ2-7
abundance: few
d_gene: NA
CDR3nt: TGTGCCAGCAGTACCGGGGTTCTCTACGAGCAGTACTTC
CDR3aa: CASSTGVLYEQYF

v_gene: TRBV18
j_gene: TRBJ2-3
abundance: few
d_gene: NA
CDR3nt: TGTGCCAGCTCCTACTCAACTAGCACAGATACGCAGTATTTT
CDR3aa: CASSYSTSTDTQYF

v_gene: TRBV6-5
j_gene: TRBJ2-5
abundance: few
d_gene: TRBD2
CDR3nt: TGTGCCGGTAGTCTAGCGGGAGGAGAGACCCAGTACTTC
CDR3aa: CAGSLAGGETQYF

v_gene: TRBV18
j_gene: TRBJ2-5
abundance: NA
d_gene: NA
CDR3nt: TGTGCCAGCTCACCAGTCACGGCCGAGACCCAGTACTTC
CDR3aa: CASSPVTAETQYF

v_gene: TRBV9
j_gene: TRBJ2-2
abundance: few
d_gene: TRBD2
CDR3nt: TGTGCCAGCAGCGGGACTAGCAGCACCGGGGAGCTGTTTTTT
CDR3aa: CASSGTSSTGELFF

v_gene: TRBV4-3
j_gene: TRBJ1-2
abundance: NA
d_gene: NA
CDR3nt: TGCGCCAGCAGCCAAGAATGGATCGGCTATGGCTACACCTTC
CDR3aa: CASSQEWIGYGYTF

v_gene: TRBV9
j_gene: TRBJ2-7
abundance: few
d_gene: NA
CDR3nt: TGTGCCAGCAGCGTAGGGGACACGCCCTACGAGCAGTACTTC
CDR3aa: CASSVGDTPYEQYF

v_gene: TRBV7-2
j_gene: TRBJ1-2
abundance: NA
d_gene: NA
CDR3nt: TGTGCCAGCAGGGCGGCGGCTAACTATGGCTACACCTTC
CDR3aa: CASRAAANYGYTF

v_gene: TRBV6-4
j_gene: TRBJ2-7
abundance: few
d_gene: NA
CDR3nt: TGTGCCAGAATACAGGGAGCTAACGAGCAGTACTTC
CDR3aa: CARIQGANEQYF

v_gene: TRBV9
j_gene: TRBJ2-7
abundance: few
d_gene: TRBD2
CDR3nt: TGTGCCAGCAGCGTAGTGCTGCAGCGGGGGGACTCCTACGAGCAGTACTTC
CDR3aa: CASSVVLQRGDSYEQYF

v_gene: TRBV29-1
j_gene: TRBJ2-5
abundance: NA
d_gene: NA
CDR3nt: TGCAGCGTTGTTCGGGGGCGCGGGGAGCAGTACTTC
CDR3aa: CSVVRGRGEQYF

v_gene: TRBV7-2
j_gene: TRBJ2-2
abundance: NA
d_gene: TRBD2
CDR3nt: TGTGCCAGCAGCTTAAAGACGCGCGGGAGAGTCGGGGAGCTGTTTTTT
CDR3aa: CASSLKTRGRVGELFF

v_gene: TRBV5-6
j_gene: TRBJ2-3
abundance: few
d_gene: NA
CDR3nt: TGTGCCAGCAGCTTGGCTCCTCAACGGGTAACAGATACGCAGTATTTT
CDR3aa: CASSLAPQRVTDTQYF

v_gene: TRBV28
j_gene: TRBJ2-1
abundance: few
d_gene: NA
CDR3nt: TGTGCCAGCAGTTCCCCACAGGGCGATGAGCAGTTCTTC
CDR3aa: CASSSPQGDEQFF

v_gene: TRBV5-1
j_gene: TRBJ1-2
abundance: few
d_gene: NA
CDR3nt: TGCGCCAGCAGCTTGGCAGGGACTAATGCGAATGGCTACACCTTC
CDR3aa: CASSLAGTNANGYTF

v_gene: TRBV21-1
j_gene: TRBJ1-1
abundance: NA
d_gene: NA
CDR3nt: TGTGCCAGCATCCCACCCGGGGGAGCTTTCTTT
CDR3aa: CASIPPGGAFF

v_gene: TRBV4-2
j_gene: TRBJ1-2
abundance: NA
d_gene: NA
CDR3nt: TGTGCCAGCAGCCAGAGGGGGAACTACACCTTC
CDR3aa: CASSQRGNYTF

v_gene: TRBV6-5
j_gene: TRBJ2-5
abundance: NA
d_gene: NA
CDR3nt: TGTGCCAGCAGTTTAAGAGAGACCCAGTACTTC
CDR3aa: CASSLRETQYF

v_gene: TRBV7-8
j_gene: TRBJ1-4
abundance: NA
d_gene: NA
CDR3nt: TGTGCCAGCAGCTTAGCGGTACTGACTAATGAAAAACTGTTTTTT
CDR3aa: CASSLAVLTNEKLFF

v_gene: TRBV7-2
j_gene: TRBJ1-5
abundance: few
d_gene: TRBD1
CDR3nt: TGTGCCAGCAGTTCCACAGGGGGCTTGGGTCAGCCCCAGCATTTT
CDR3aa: CASSSTGGLGQPQHF

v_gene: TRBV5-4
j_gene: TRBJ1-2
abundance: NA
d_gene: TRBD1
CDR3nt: TGTGCCAGCAGCTTGGGGACAGGGTTCCTCTATGGCTACACCTTC
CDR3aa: CASSLGTGFLYGYTF

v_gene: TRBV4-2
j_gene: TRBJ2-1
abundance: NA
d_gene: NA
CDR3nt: TGTGCCAGCAGCGCTTCAGCCCCCAGCTACTACAATGAGCAGTTCTTC
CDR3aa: CASSASAPSYYNEQFF

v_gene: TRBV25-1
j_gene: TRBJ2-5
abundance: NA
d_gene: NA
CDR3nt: TGTGCCAGCAGTGACCAGCAGCAAGAGACCCAGTACTTC
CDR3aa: CASSDQQQETQYF

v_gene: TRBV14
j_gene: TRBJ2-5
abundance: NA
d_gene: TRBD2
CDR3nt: TGTGCCAGCAGCCAAGCGCGGCTAGCGGGAGTGGAGACCCAGTACTTC
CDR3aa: CASSQARLAGVETQYF